This note documents a single TCR beta chain sequence. This record comes from a study of blood T cell repertoires in COVID-19. Turning to the study itself: Some COVID-19 samples were acute and others convalescent; all came from the United States, Italy and Spain. T cells, B-cell-depleted T cells, or PBMCs supplied cDNA or gDNA.

Authors' methods: Nucleated cell counts were estimated from reference gene primer amplification. Generated by immunoSEQ multiplex PCR, the TCRdb table keeps only in-frame clones and is missing some. That table supplies the V and J calls and clone size; D and trimming were determined from the DNA. The sample includes 130,000 or so clones, less than 85% of them seen just once. Sequencing was performed on peripheral blood. The sequence was obtained from a woman aged 60 to 75 with acute or convalescent COVID-19.

The CDR3 region has the DNA TGTGCCAGTAGTCAGGGATTTAACTATGGCTACACCTTC. This gives the protein CASSQGFNYGYTF. The chain is built from TRBV19 and TRBJ1-2; weak D call: TRBD1 (5 bases). The germline CDR1 and CDR2 sequences are LNHDA and SQIVND (reference sequence). The CDR3 sequence is 13 residues long. V dropped 5 bases and J dropped 1 base, with 8 bases sitting between them.